This note documents a single TCR beta chain sequence. The library tagged each cDNA molecule with unique molecular identifiers. Authors' data handling: Per sample, the median was 95,638 TCRs, with values from 23,224 to 690,600. Via MiXCR, TCRdb re-called the RACE reads, giving one row per CDR3 protein. The V and J calls and clone size come from TCRdb's table, not from the authors' own analysis. The sample records approximately 97,000 distinct CDR3 sequences, around a quarter being singletons. The time point denotes: patch test 3, about 24 weeks after DPC sensitization. The treatment is: therapeutic diphenylcyclopropenone sensitization with weekly scalp DPC. The CDR3 covers 14 residues. CDR1 MNHEY and CDR2 SMNVEV come from the germline V gene (reference sequence). Deletions cut 3 bases from V and 5 bases from J, with 8 bases between. This sample was included in a study of human T cells and chemical hapten exposure. Study-wide background: Once 0.01% DPC had been applied to the upper back by patch test, readings were taken at 6 days.

The chain employs TRBV27 and TRBJ1-6; possible D gene TRBD1, 5 bases. The source material was whole blood, sampled in connection with sensitization to the hapten diphenylcyclopropenone (DPC). The TCR originated in a man aged 40-55 years with alopecia areata. Some clones in this sample may be carry-over from other donors' samples. The CDR3 DNA follows: TGTGCCAGCAGTTTGACAGCAGATAATTCACCCCTCCACTTT. It translates to CASSLTADNSPLHF.